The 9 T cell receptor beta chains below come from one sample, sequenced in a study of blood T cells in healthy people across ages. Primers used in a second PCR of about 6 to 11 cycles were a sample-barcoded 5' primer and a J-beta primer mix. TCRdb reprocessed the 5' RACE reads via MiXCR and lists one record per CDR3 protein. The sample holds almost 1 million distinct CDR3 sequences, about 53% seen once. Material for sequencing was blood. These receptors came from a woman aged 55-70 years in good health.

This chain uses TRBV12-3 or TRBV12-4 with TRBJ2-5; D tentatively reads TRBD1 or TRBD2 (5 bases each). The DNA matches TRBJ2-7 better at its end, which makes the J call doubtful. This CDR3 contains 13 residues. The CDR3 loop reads CASNAPGAHEQYF. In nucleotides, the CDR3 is TGTGCCAGCAACGCGCCCGGGGCTCACGAGCAGTACTTC.

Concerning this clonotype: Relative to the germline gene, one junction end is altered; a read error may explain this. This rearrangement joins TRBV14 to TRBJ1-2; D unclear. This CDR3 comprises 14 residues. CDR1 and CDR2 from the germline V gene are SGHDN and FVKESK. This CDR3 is CASNQDYANYGYTF. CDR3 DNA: TGTGCCAGCAACCAAGATTACGCCAACTATGGCTACACCTTC.

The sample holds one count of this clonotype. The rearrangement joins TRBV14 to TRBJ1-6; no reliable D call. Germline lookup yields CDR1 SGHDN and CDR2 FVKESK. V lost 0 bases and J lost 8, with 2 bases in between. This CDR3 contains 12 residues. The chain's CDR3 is CASSQEDSPLHF. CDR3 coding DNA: TGTGCCAGCAGCCAAGAGGATTCACCCCTCCACTTT.

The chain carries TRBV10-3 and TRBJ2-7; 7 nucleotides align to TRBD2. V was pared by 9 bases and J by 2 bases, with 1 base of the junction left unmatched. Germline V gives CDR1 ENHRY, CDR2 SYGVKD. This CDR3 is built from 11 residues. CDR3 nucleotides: TGTGCCATTGGGGGGGCCTACGAGCAGTACTTC. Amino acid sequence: CAIGGAYEQYF.

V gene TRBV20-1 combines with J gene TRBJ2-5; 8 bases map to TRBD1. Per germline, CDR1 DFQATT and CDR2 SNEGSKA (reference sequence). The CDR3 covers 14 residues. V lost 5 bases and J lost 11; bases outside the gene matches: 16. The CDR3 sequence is CSASVPGQVTSQYF. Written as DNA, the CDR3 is TGCAGTGCTTCTGTGCCGGGACAGGTTACTTCGCAGTACTTC.

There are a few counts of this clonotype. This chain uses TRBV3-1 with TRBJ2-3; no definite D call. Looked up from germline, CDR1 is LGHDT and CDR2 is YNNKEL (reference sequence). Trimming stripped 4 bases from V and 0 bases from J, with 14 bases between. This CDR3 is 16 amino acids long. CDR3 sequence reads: CASSPNFGYSTDTQYF. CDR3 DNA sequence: TGTGCCAGCAGCCCTAACTTCGGTTATAGCACAGATACGCAGTATTTT.

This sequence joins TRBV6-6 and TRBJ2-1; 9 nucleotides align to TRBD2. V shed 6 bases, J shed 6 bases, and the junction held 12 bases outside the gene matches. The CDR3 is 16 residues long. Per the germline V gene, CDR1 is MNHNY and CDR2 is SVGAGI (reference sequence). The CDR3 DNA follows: TGTGCCAGCAGCCGGCTTCTAGCGGGATTTCCCAATGAGCAGTTCTTC. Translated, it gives CASSRLLAGFPNEQFF.

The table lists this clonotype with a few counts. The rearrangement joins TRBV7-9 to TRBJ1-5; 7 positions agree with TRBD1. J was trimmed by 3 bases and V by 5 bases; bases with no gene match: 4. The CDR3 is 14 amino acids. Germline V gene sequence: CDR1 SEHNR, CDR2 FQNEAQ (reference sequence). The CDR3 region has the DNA TGTGCCAGCAGCCCCGACAGGGCCAATCAGCCCCAGCATTTT. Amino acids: CASSPDRANQPQHF.

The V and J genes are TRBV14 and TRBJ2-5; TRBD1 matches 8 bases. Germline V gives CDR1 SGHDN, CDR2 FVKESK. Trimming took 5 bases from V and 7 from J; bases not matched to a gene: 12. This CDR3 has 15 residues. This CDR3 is CASSSGGRGLLTQYF. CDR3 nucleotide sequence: TGTGCCAGCAGCTCAGGGGGCCGGGGCTTATTGACCCAGTACTTC. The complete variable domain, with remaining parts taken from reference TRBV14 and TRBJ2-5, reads EAGVTQFPSHSVIEKGQTVTLRCDPISGHDNLYWYRRVMGKEIKFLLHFVKESKQDESGMPNNRFLAERTGGTYSTLKVQPAELEDSGVYFCASSSGGRGLLTQYFGPGTRLLVL.